The 29 T cell receptor beta chains below all came from one sample that was sequenced in a study of T cells in localized non-small cell lung cancer. Only in-frame clones appear in the TCRdb table, and some are missing; sequencing was by immunoSEQ multiplex PCR. This table holds some 78,000 clones, roughly 86% found once. The source material was peripheral blood, sampled before any cancer treatment. These receptors originate from a man aged 35 to 69 with stage I lung adenocarcinoma.

The CDR3 coding sequence is TGCAGCGTTGGGGGGGGCAGGGTGAGCCAAGAGACCCAGTACTTC. It translates to CSVGGGRVSQETQYF. This rearrangement joins TRBV29-1 to TRBJ2-5, with D possibly being TRBD2 (7 bases). CDR1 is SQVTM and CDR2 is ANQGSEA in the germline V gene. The CDR3 extends over 15 amino acids. Trimming took 4 bases from V and 1 from J, leaving 16 bases between them.

The chain recombines TRBV10-3 with TRBJ2-5; D gene ambiguous. The CDR3 has 16 amino acids. V was pared by 3 bases and J by 0 bases, with 14 bases between. In germline, CDR1 is ENHRY, CDR2 SYGVKD. CDR3 in DNA: TGTGCCATCAGTGATGGCCGACAACTGAACCAAGAGACCCAGTACTTC. Translated, it gives CAISDGRQLNQETQYF.

V gene TRBV9 combines with J gene TRBJ2-1, with TRBD2 identical over 13 bases. This CDR3 contains 16 residues. The germline CDR1 and CDR2 sequences are SGDLS and YYNGEE. Trimming cost V 0 bases and J 8 bases; bases outside gene matches: 5. The CDR3 coding sequence is TGTGCCAGCAGCGTAGGGGGACTAGCGGGACGGGATGAGCAGTTCTTC. Its translation: CASSVGGLAGRDEQFF.

The V and J genes are TRBV7-3 and TRBJ2-5; 7 bases are shared with TRBD2. Germline loops: CDR1 SGHTA, CDR2 FQGTGA. CDR3 length: 15 amino acids. Trimming at V came to 1 base and at J to 1 base, leaving 3 bases not matched to a gene. The CDR3 DNA reads TGTGCCAGCAGCTTAAGAGGGAGGGCCCAAGAGACCCAGTACTTC. This translates into CASSLRGRAQETQYF.

This CDR3 reads CASGRDLGQTQYF. CDR3 in DNA: TGTGCCAGCGGCCGGGATCTAGGGCAGACCCAGTACTTC. The V gene is TRBV7-3, the J gene TRBJ2-5, with TRBD2 as a possible D gene (5 bases). V was trimmed by 8 bases and J by 6 bases, leaving 16 bases between them. The CDR3 covers 13 residues. Germline V gene sequence: CDR1 SGHTA, CDR2 FQGTGA.

The chain joins TRBV5-1 to TRBJ1-1; 7 bases fit TRBD1. The CDR3 consists of 16 residues. Germline CDR1 SGHRS, CDR2 YFSETQ. The V and J ends lost 4 bases and 0 bases, in that order; junction bases with no gene match: 9. The CDR3 DNA is TGCGCCAGCAGCCTACGGGCGACAGGGATGAACACTGAAGCTTTCTTT. Its protein product is CASSLRATGMNTEAFF.

The CDR3 DNA reads as TGTGCCAGCGTCTCACGTCCGGGACAGAGCTCCTACAATGAGCAGTTCTTC. It codes for CASVSRPGQSSYNEQFF. V gene TRBV2 combines with J gene TRBJ2-1, with 7 bases that match TRBD1. Germline V lookup: CDR1 SNHLY, CDR2 FYNNEI. After removal of 8 bases from V and 0 bases from J, the junction contained 13 bases not matched to a gene. CDR3 length equals 17 residues.

The chain recombines TRBV27 with TRBJ2-2; TRBD1 matches 7 bases. The germline CDR1 and CDR2 sequences are MNHEY and SMNVEV (reference sequence). There are 16 residues in the CDR3. J was trimmed by 2 bases and V by 6 bases; bases with no gene match: 9. Written as DNA, the CDR3 is TGTGCCAGCAGAGACAGGGCCCTACTTAACACCGGGGAGCTGTTTTTT. This encodes CASRDRALLNTGELFF.

The V call is TRBV25-1, the J call TRBJ2-3; either TRBD1 or TRBD2 may supply D (5 bases each). This CDR3 is 15 amino acids long. Trimming pared 3 bases from V and 6 bases from J, leaving 16 bases between. Germline CDR1 is MGHDK and CDR2 is SYGVNS. CDR3 protein: CASSEGTGLADTQYF. The CDR3 nucleotides are TGTGCCAGCAGTGAGGGAACAGGACTTGCGGATACGCAGTATTTT.

The table lists this clone with a few counts. The chain links TRBV10-3 to TRBJ2-2; 10 bases align to TRBD1. This CDR3 is built from 16 residues. J gave up 1 base and V 6 bases, and 5 bases lay outside the gene matches. Germline V CDR1 and CDR2: ENHRY, SYGVKD. The chain's CDR3 is CAISRTGGGNTGELFF. The CDR3 nucleotides read TGTGCCATCAGCCGGACAGGGGGTGGGAACACCGGGGAGCTGTTTTTT.

The CDR3 sequence is CASSGWGSGANVLTF. The CDR3 DNA follows: TGTGCCAGCAGTGGTTGGGGGTCCGGGGCCAACGTCCTGACTTTC. The genes are TRBV6-1 and TRBJ2-6, with D perhaps being TRBD1 or TRBD2 (5 bases each). There are 15 residues in the CDR3. CDR1 is MNHNS, CDR2 SASEGT, per germline. Trimming cost V 4 bases and J 4 bases, with 11 bases left between them.

The chain employs TRBV20-1 and TRBJ1-2; D perhaps matches TRBD1 (5 bases). Germline-derived CDR1 and CDR2 are DFQATT and SNEGSKA (reference sequence). This CDR3 contains 11 residues. The DNA of the CDR3 is TGCAGCGTTCCGGGGGTTAAGGGCTACACCTTC. Residues: CSVPGVKGYTF.

V is TRBV9 and J is TRBJ2-7, with 7 bases lining up with TRBD2. J was trimmed by 3 bases and V by 3 bases; bases with no gene match: 6. CDR3 length: 14 amino acids. Germline loops: CDR1 SGDLS, CDR2 YYNGEE. CDR3 DNA: TGTGCCAGCAGCGGTAGCGGGTCCATCTACGAGCAGTACTTC. It yields the protein CASSGSGSIYEQYF.

The chain has TRBV5-1 and TRBJ2-1; D gene unclear. CDR3 length: 12 amino acids. Germline V lookup: CDR1 SGHRS, CDR2 YFSETQ. V lost 3 bases to trimming and J lost 9 bases, with 10 bases between them. The CDR3 is CASSWAEGEQFF. The CDR3, as DNA: TGCGCCAGCAGCTGGGCGGAAGGTGAGCAGTTCTTC.

Only a few counts were recorded for this clone. The chain has TRBV2 and TRBJ2-5, with D tentatively TRBD2 (5 bases). Germline assignment: CDR1 SNHLY and CDR2 FYNNEI. V was trimmed by 4 bases and J by 5 bases, leaving 11 bases between them. The CDR3 extends over 13 amino acids. This chain's CDR3 is CASSGSAPETQYF. The CDR3 nucleotides read TGTGCCAGCAGTGGTAGCGCCCCGGAGACCCAGTACTTC.

This chain uses TRBV5-8 with TRBJ2-3; possibly TRBD2 for D (6 bases). Trimming removed 4 bases at V and 2 bases at J, with 11 bases between. This CDR3 is built from 14 residues. CDR1 is SGHTS, CDR2 YDEGEE, per germline. CDR3 coding DNA: TGTGCCAGCAGCCTGGGACTTACCACAGATACGCAGTATTTT. Its translation is CASSLGLTTDTQYF.

The chain uses TRBV25-1 and TRBJ1-2; unclear D gene. The CDR3 has 16 amino acids. CDR1 and CDR2 from the germline V gene are MGHDK and SYGVNS. V lost 1 base and J lost 8, with 20 bases in between. CDR3: CASSEFAPMALGGYTF. Here the CDR3 DNA reads TGTGCCAGCAGTGAATTCGCCCCTATGGCCTTGGGGGGCTACACCTTC.

This chain uses TRBV29-1 with TRBJ2-2; no clear D gene. There are 13 residues in the CDR3. The V end lost 3 bases, the J end lost 2 bases, and 7 bases lay between the germline ends. Looked up from germline, CDR1 is SQVTM and CDR2 is ANQGSEA. CDR3 sequence reads: CSVDGFNTGELFF. CDR3 nucleotides: TGCAGCGTTGATGGGTTTAACACCGGGGAGCTGTTTTTT.

The V gene is TRBV4-3, the J gene TRBJ1-2; 7 bases match TRBD1. V lost 0 bases and J lost 4; bases outside the gene matches: 14. The CDR3 spans 18 residues. CDR1 is LGHNA, CDR2 YSLEER, per germline. The CDR3 protein is CASSQDRQGNRQVYGYTF. The CDR3 nucleotides are TGCGCCAGCAGCCAAGATAGACAGGGAAATAGGCAGGTCTATGGCTACACCTTC.

This clone was picked up a small number of times. The chain carries TRBV15 and TRBJ1-2; D gene ambiguous. The V gene's germline CDR1 is LNHNV and CDR2 YYDKDF (reference sequence). The CDR3 runs to 15 residues. The V end lost 4 bases, the J end lost 6 bases, and 18 bases lay between the germline ends. CDR3 residues: CATSTGPPSRNGYTF. CDR3 in DNA: TGTGCCACCAGCACCGGACCGCCTAGCAGGAATGGCTACACCTTC.

The chain couples TRBV19 to TRBJ1-5, with TRBD1 as a possible D gene (6 bases). This CDR3 has 14 amino acids. Germline V lookup: CDR1 LNHDA, CDR2 SQIVND (reference sequence). Trimming pared 5 bases from V and 11 bases from J, leaving 19 bases between. CDR3 loop: CASSSRTEKISQHF. Here the CDR3 DNA reads TGTGCCAGTAGTTCCCGGACAGAGAAGATATCCCAGCATTTT.

V is TRBV6-6 and J is TRBJ1-2; the match to TRBD1 covers 7 bases. The J segment lost 8 bases and the V segment lost 5 bases, leaving 11 bases of the junction unmatched. The CDR3 is 14 residues long. Germline V gene data show CDR1 as MNHNY and CDR2 as SVGAGI (reference sequence). The CDR3 loop reads CASSNDREEGGYTF. In DNA, the CDR3 is TGTGCCAGCAGTAACGACAGGGAAGAGGGGGGCTACACCTTC.

This chain links TRBV7-3 with TRBJ2-7; D gene ambiguous. V was shortened by 4 bases and J by 3 bases, with 10 bases between the two germline ends. Germline CDR1 is SGHTA and CDR2 is FQGTGA. This CDR3 is 13 amino acids long. CDR3 bases: TGTGCCAGCAGCTCACGGCCGGGCTACGAGCAGTACTTC. The encoded protein is CASSSRPGYEQYF.

The chain uses TRBV11-2 and TRBJ2-7, with 8 bases aligning to TRBD2. The junction had 8 bases not matched to a gene; V was cut back by 5 bases and J by 11 bases. The CDR3 is 12 amino acids. Germline V gene lookup returns CDR1 SGHAT and CDR2 FQNNGV. The CDR3 region has the DNA TGTGCCAGCAGCCCCACGAGTAGCGGGAAGTACTTC. Encoded protein: CASSPTSSGKYF.

The chain carries TRBV29-1 and TRBJ2-1; D is possibly TRBD2 (6 bases). Germline V CDR1 and CDR2: SQVTM, ANQGSEA. The CDR3 extends over 14 amino acids. The V and J ends lost 5 bases and 7 bases respectively, with 18 bases between them. DNA for the CDR3: TGCAGCGTTTTCCCCCGAGCAGGGAGGAATGAGCAGTTCTTC. Its protein product is CSVFPRAGRNEQFF.

This clone is a singleton in its sample. The chain employs TRBV9 and TRBJ1-1; D remains unclear. From germline, CDR1 is SGDLS and CDR2 YYNGEE. The CDR3 is 13 residues long. V was cut by 0 bases and J by 3 bases, with 6 bases left in between. CDR3 in amino acids: CASSVARDTEAFF. In DNA, the CDR3 is TGTGCCAGCAGCGTAGCCCGGGACACTGAAGCTTTCTTT. Variable domain in full (rest from reference TRBV9 and TRBJ1-1): DSGVTQTPKHLITATGQRVTLRCSPRSGDLSVYWYQQSLDQGLQFLIQYYNGEERAKGNILERFSAQQFPDLHSELNLSSLELGDSALYFCASSVARDTEAFFGQGTRLTVV.

V is TRBV5-1 and J is TRBJ1-4; D may be TRBD1 (5 bases). The germline CDR1 and CDR2 sequences are SGHRS and YFSETQ. V lost 2 bases to trimming and J lost 7 bases, with 21 bases between them. The CDR3 extends over 17 amino acids. CDR3 residues: CASSLKESGRGAEKLFF. DNA for the CDR3: TGCGCCAGCAGCTTAAAAGAATCAGGGCGAGGGGCTGAAAAACTGTTTTTT.

The chain recombines TRBV12-5 with TRBJ2-5; TRBD1 is a possible D gene (7 bases). The germline CDR1 and CDR2 sequences are LGHNT and FRNRAP. Trimming took 6 bases from V and 5 from J, leaving 19 bases between them. The CDR3 covers 15 residues. CDR3 in DNA: TGTGCTAGTGGCCCCCCCTCGCCAGGGGGGGAGACCCAGTACTTC. Its protein product is CASGPPSPGGETQYF. The variable domain in full, completed from reference TRBV12-5 and TRBJ2-5, reads DARVTQTPRHKVTEMGQEVTMRCQPILGHNTVFWYRQTMMQGLELLAYFRNRAPLDDSGMPKDRFSAEMPDATLATLKIQPSEPRDSAVYFCASGPPSPGGETQYFGPGTRLLVL.

This rearrangement joins TRBV18 to TRBJ2-1; D possibly corresponds to TRBD2 (5 bases). Germline loops: CDR1 KGHSH, CDR2 LQKENI. CDR3 length: 14 amino acids. The V end lost 0 bases, the J end lost 9 bases, and 12 bases lay between the germline ends. CDR3 in amino acids: CASSPPPSMGEQFF. In DNA, the CDR3 is TGTGCCAGCTCACCACCGCCTAGCATGGGTGAGCAGTTCTTC.